A single T cell receptor beta chain is shown here with its context. Its antigen remains unidentified. This entry comes from a study of T cells after yellow fever vaccination. The overall study: Researchers used SMART-Seq v4 Ultra Low Input to prepare fractions that had low cell numbers. Study findings and constraints: Weaker overall was a secondary response that nonetheless peaked faster, on day 5 versus 15.

Making TCR cDNA involved 5'RACE template switching, which added UMIs and a universal primer site. TCRdb fed the 5' RACE reads into MiXCR, producing one record per CDR3 protein. The table includes approximately 350,000 distinct CDR3 sequences, about 9.9% detected once. CDR1 and CDR2 (germline): MNHNY, SVGAGI (reference sequence). Trimming took 6 bases from V and 13 from J, leaving 13 bases between them. The CDR3 runs to 12 residues. The chain employs TRBV6-6 and TRBJ1-6; D is uncertain. This receptor was taken from a man aged 18 to 35 who received the YFV17D yellow fever vaccine. The sequencing used PBMCs, collected on the day of the first yellow fever vaccination. The CDR3 DNA follows: TGTGCCAGCAGCCAAGACCCGGGGCCCCTCCACTTT. It translates to CASSQDPGPLHF.